One sample yielded the 8 T cell receptor beta chains listed below, sequenced in a study of blood T cell repertoires in COVID-19. Only in-frame clones appear in the TCRdb table, and some are missing; sequencing was by immunoSEQ multiplex PCR. The data hold about 39,000 clones, with around 90% observed a single time. Sequencing used peripheral blood. These receptors originate from a man aged 55-75 years with acute or convalescent COVID-19.

The chain joins TRBV10-3 to TRBJ1-5; D is unresolved. V was cut by 4 bases and J by 4 bases, with 8 bases left in between. The germline CDR1 and CDR2 sequences are ENHRY and SYGVKD. The CDR3 contains 13 residues. The CDR3 loop reads CAISAGGNQPQHF. Written as DNA, the CDR3 is TGTGCCATCAGTGCGGGAGGAAATCAGCCCCAGCATTTT.

The rearrangement uses TRBV6-2 or TRBV6-3 and TRBJ2-7; D ambiguous. Germline V gene data show CDR1 as MNHEY and CDR2 as SVGEGT. Trimming removed 5 bases at V and 4 bases at J, with 9 bases between. The CDR3 runs to 12 residues. The CDR3 region is CASSHSWYEQYV. CDR3 in DNA: TGTGCCAGCAGTCACAGTTGGTACGAGCAGTACGTC.

The chain employs TRBV2 and TRBJ1-3; D gene ambiguous. Trimming cost V 6 bases and J 2 bases, with 11 bases left between them. Germline V gene data show CDR1 as SNHLY and CDR2 as FYNNEI. CDR3 length: 14 residues. The CDR3 bases are TGTGCCAGCAGGGCGGGCCTTCCTGGAAACACCATATATTTT. As protein: CASRAGLPGNTIYF. Complete variable domain (other parts from reference TRBV2 and TRBJ1-3): EPEVTQTPSHQVTQMGQEVILRCVPISNHLYFYWYRQILGQKVEFLVSFYNNEISEKSEIFDDQFSVERPDGSNFTLKIRSTKLEDSAMYFCASRAGLPGNTIYFGEGSWLTVV.

The rearrangement links TRBV19 to TRBJ1-2, with D perhaps TRBD1 (5 bases). This CDR3 is built from 15 residues. Per germline, CDR1 LNHDA and CDR2 SQIVND (reference sequence). The V gene lost 4 bases and the J gene lost 4 bases, with 16 bases spanning the gap. The CDR3 spells CASSTTRDSPYGYTF. DNA of the CDR3: TGTGCCAGTAGTACCACCCGCGACAGCCCCTATGGCTACACCTTC.

The chain recombines TRBV5-1 with TRBJ2-4; 7 nucleotides agree with TRBD2. Per germline, CDR1 SGHRS and CDR2 YFSETQ. This CDR3 has 16 amino acids. V was clipped by 1 base and J by 5 bases; unmatched bases: 9. The CDR3 region has the DNA TGCGCCAGCAGCTTGAATTCCGGGAGCGGGGAAAACATTCAGTACTTC. Amino acids: CASSLNSGSGENIQYF.

This clone came up a few times. The rearrangement links TRBV5-6 to TRBJ1-5; no clear D gene. Germline loops: CDR1 SGHDT, CDR2 YYEEEE. V was clipped by 2 bases and J by 4 bases, with 10 bases between them. The CDR3 is 14 residues long. This CDR3 is CASSFSGFNQPQHF. The DNA of the CDR3 is TGTGCCAGCAGCTTTTCGGGTTTTAATCAGCCCCAGCATTTT. The variable domain in full, completed from reference TRBV5-6 and TRBJ1-5, reads DAGVTQSPTHLIKTRGQQVTLRCSPKSGHDTVSWYQQALGQGPQFIFQYYEEEERQRGNFPDRFSGHQFPNYSSELNVNALLLGDSALYLCASSFSGFNQPQHFGDGTRLSIL.

This sequence joins TRBV29-1 and TRBJ2-5; D is unclear. V shed 4 bases and J shed 5 bases, with 11 bases lying between them. The CDR3 length is 12 residues. The germline V gene encodes CDR1 SQVTM and CDR2 ANQGSEA. CDR3 residues: CSVVGSRETQYF. Written as DNA, the CDR3 is TGCAGCGTTGTGGGCAGCAGGGAGACCCAGTACTTC.

The chain uses TRBV5-1 and TRBJ1-3; 8 bases match TRBD1. Germline V gene lookup returns CDR1 SGHRS and CDR2 YFSETQ. The V segment lost 3 bases and the J segment 0 bases; nucleotides outside the gene matches: 5. The CDR3 loop spans 16 amino acids. The CDR3 loop is CASSSVTGGSGNTIYF. The DNA of the CDR3 is TGCGCCAGCAGCTCGGTTACAGGGGGCTCTGGAAACACCATATATTTT.